This TCR beta chain was found in a study of early T cells in non-severe SARS-CoV-2 infection. About the research overall: Sequencing of bulk RNA from unsorted whole blood was done, without chain pairing.

Each CDR3 protein gets one entry after TCRdb re-called the 5' RACE reads with MiXCR. The data hold approximately 80,000 distinct CDR3 sequences, with roughly 12% observed a single time. At least ten counts were recorded for this clonotype. The ends lost 3 bases at V and 5 bases at J; junction bases unmatched: 6. The germline V gene has CDR1 KGHSH and CDR2 LQKENI. The CDR3 extends over 15 amino acids. This receptor was identified in an adult who was a healthcare worker with PCR-confirmed SARS-CoV-2 infection or an uninfected control (not recorded which). This chain links TRBV18 with TRBJ1-2, with 10 bases lining up with TRBD1. Sequencing input: whole blood. The CDR3 sequence is CASSPRPGQGYGYTF. The CDR3 DNA reads as TGTGCCAGCTCACCTCGTCCGGGACAGGGGTATGGCTACACCTTC.